This T cell receptor beta chain was sequenced during a study of cytomegalovirus exposure and HLA in healthy donors. Germline CDR1 reads SGHRS; CDR2 reads YFSETQ. V lost 1 base to trimming and J lost 4 bases, with 30 bases between them. This CDR3 is 21 amino acids long. Points on this clone: Its cognate antigen is unknown.

PCR was performed using 60 Vbeta and 13 Jbeta primers. Data came from immunoSEQ multiplex PCR; TCRdb stores just in-frame clones and leaves some out. The repertoire holds about 76,000 clones, with under 80% as singletons. Broader study findings: Presence/absence analyses assumed roughly uniform sequencing depth across donors, which may not hold. Per a later analysis, HLA-associated TCR beta chains showed more clonal expansion than other, equally common TCR beta chains.

The origin of this receptor is a man in his fifties or sixties in good health and CMV-seropositive. This chain uses TRBV5-1 with TRBJ2-1, with D perhaps matching TRBD1 (5 bases). Sequencing was done on a sample of PBMCs. The DNA of the CDR3 is TGCGCCAGCAGCTTGCTTCCTGTTCAAAAAGGCCTTAGTTCAGGGTACAATGAGCAGTTCTTC. Its translation: CASSLLPVQKGLSSGYNEQFF. Using reference TRBV5-1 and TRBJ2-1 for the parts outside the CDR3, the full variable domain is KAGVTQTPRYLIKTRGQQVTLSCSPISGHRSVSWYQQTPGQGLQFLFEYFSETQRNKGNFPGRFSGRQFSNSRSEMNVSTLELGDSALYLCASSLLPVQKGLSSGYNEQFFGPGTRLTVL.